Listed here are 18 T cell receptor beta chains from one sample, sequenced in a study of technical replicates of blood from several donors. Only in-frame clones appear in the TCRdb table, and some are missing; sequencing was by immunoSEQ multiplex PCR. The repertoire holds roughly 68,000 clones, with approximately 97% as singletons. Sequences were obtained from T cells isolated from PBMCs. These receptors were taken from a human donor in good health.

The rearrangement uses TRBV5-4 and TRBJ2-7; D may be TRBD2 (5 bases). V lost 0 bases, J lost 4 bases, and 8 bases lay in between. CDR3 length equals 13 residues. Germline assignment: CDR1 SGHNT and CDR2 YYREEE (reference sequence). CDR3 protein: CASSLAGKYEQYF. The CDR3 DNA sequence: TGTGCCAGCAGCTTGGCCGGGAAATACGAGCAGTACTTC.

This chain links TRBV5-4 with TRBJ2-5, with 7 bases lining up with TRBD1. The CDR3 covers 16 residues. J gave up 2 bases and V 1 base, and 8 bases lay outside the gene matches. The germline gives CDR1 SGHNT, CDR2 YYREEE (reference sequence). CDR3 region: CASSLYPGGRQETQYF. In nucleotides, the CDR3 is TGTGCCAGCAGCTTGTACCCAGGGGGTAGGCAAGAGACCCAGTACTTC.

The chain links TRBV7-9 to TRBJ2-3, with 9 bases that match TRBD2. V shed 5 bases, J shed 8 bases, and the junction held 11 bases outside the gene matches. CDR3 length equals 15 residues. The germline V gene has CDR1 SEHNR and CDR2 FQNEAQ (reference sequence). In DNA, the CDR3 is TGTGCCAGCAGCCCCGTAGCGGGAGCGGGGTTTACGCAGTATTTT. Its protein is CASSPVAGAGFTQYF. The whole variable domain, remainder taken from reference TRBV7-9 and TRBJ2-3, is DTGVSQNPRHKITKRGQNVTFRCDPISEHNRLYWYRQTLGQGPEFLTYFQNEAQLEKSRLLSDRFSAERPKGSFSTLEIQRTEQGDSAMYLCASSPVAGAGFTQYFGPGTRLTVL.

V gene TRBV5-4 combines with J gene TRBJ2-7; TRBD2 matches 14 bases. After removal of 4 bases from V and 5 bases from J, the junction contained 8 bases not matched to a gene. There are 16 residues in the CDR3. Germline V gene data show CDR1 as SGHNT and CDR2 as YYREEE (reference sequence). The CDR3, as DNA: TGTGCCAGCAGCACCCGACTAGCGGGAGGGCTCAACGAGCAGTACTTC. As protein: CASSTRLAGGLNEQYF. The complete variable domain, with remaining parts taken from reference TRBV5-4 and TRBJ2-7, reads ETGVTQSPTHLIKTRGQQVTLRCSSQSGHNTVSWYQQALGQGPQFIFQYYREEENGRGNFPPRFSGLQFPNYSSELNVNALELDDSALYLCASSTRLAGGLNEQYFGPGTRLTVT.

The J gene is TRBJ2-3, the V gene TRBV2, with D possibly being TRBD2 (7 bases). V gave up 3 bases and J gave up 3 bases, with 13 bases separating them. The CDR3 has 15 amino acids. Germline assignment: CDR1 SNHLY and CDR2 FYNNEI. This CDR3 is CASSERGGQTDTQYF. CDR3 DNA: TGTGCCAGCAGTGAGAGGGGGGGACAAACAGATACGCAGTATTTT. Combining the CDR3 with reference TRBV2 and TRBJ2-3 gives the whole variable domain EPEVTQTPSHQVTQMGQEVILRCVPISNHLYFYWYRQILGQKVEFLVSFYNNEISEKSEIFDDQFSVERPDGSNFTLKIRSTKLEDSAMYFCASSERGGQTDTQYFGPGTRLTVL.

The V gene is TRBV4-1, the J gene TRBJ2-7; D possibly corresponds to TRBD2 (5 bases). The CDR3 totals 15 residues. V lost 5 bases and J lost 0, with 14 bases in between. Germline assignment: CDR1 MGHRA and CDR2 YSYEKL. CDR3 coding DNA: TGCGCCAGCAGCAACACTGGACTGCCCTCCTACGAGCAGTACTTC. Amino acids: CASSNTGLPSYEQYF.

V is TRBV19 and J is TRBJ2-1, with TRBD2 as a possible D gene (6 bases). CDR3 length: 15 residues. V dropped 3 bases and J dropped 4 bases, with 13 bases sitting between them. CDR1 is LNHDA and CDR2 is SQIVND in the germline V gene (reference sequence). The CDR3 coding sequence is TGTGCCAGTAGTATTAGCGGTAGCGGTTACAATGAGCAGTTCTTC. Amino acid sequence: CASSISGSGYNEQFF.

The CDR3 sequence is CASSLRAGGRNEQFF. CDR3 nucleotide sequence: TGCGCCAGCAGCTTAAGAGCGGGAGGGCGGAATGAGCAGTTCTTC. This sequence joins TRBV5-1 and TRBJ2-1; 10 positions agree with TRBD2. The CDR3 runs to 15 residues. Trimming cost V 2 bases and J 7 bases; bases outside gene matches: 6. Germline V lookup: CDR1 SGHRS, CDR2 YFSETQ. The full variable domain, with the rest looked up from reference TRBV5-1 and TRBJ2-1, is KAGVTQTPRYLIKTRGQQVTLSCSPISGHRSVSWYQQTPGQGLQFLFEYFSETQRNKGNFPGRFSGRQFSNSRSEMNVSTLELGDSALYLCASSLRAGGRNEQFFGPGTRLTVL.

This chain links TRBV29-1 with TRBJ1-2; TRBD1 aligns across 7 bases. With V trimmed by 7 bases and J by 8 bases, 10 bases remained unmatched. Looked up from germline, CDR1 is SQVTM and CDR2 is ANQGSEA. The CDR3 is 12 amino acids. CDR3 sequence (DNA): TGCAGCGGCCGACAGGGCCACGGGGGCTACACCTTC. Translating gives CSGRQGHGGYTF.

The gene calls are TRBV9 and TRBJ2-1; TRBD2 matches 11 bases. The CDR3 sequence is 18 residues long. Germline values: CDR1 SGDLS, CDR2 YYNGEE. With 0 bases clipped from V and 7 bases from J, the junction kept 12 bases outside the gene matches. The CDR3 DNA is TGTGCCAGCAGCGTAGGGGGTAGCGGGAGGGGTATGTGGAATGAGCAGTTCTTC. This encodes CASSVGGSGRGMWNEQFF. The variable domain in full, with the rest retrieved from reference TRBV9 and TRBJ2-1, is DSGVTQTPKHLITATGQRVTLRCSPRSGDLSVYWYQQSLDQGLQFLIQYYNGEERAKGNILERFSAQQFPDLHSELNLSSLELGDSALYFCASSVGGSGRGMWNEQFFGPGTRLTVL.

The chain recombines TRBV27 with TRBJ2-7, with TRBD2 matching 8 bases. Germline values: CDR1 MNHEY, CDR2 SMNVEV (reference sequence). J gave up 5 bases and V 5 bases, and 11 bases lay outside the gene matches. The CDR3 runs 15 residues. CDR3 loop: CASSRRGLVVHEQYF. The CDR3 DNA follows: TGTGCCAGCAGTCGCCGGGGACTAGTTGTACACGAGCAGTACTTC.

The V and J genes are TRBV5-8 and TRBJ1-5; D possibly corresponds to TRBD1 (6 bases). CDR1 is SGHTS and CDR2 is YDEGEE in the germline V gene. The CDR3 is 16 amino acids. V gave up 4 bases and J gave up 5 bases, with 19 bases separating them. The DNA for the CDR3 is TGTGCCAGCAGCGGGGGGGTCGGCAGGGGCTATCAGCCCCAGCATTTT. This gives the protein CASSGGVGRGYQPQHF.

This chain links TRBV6-1 with TRBJ2-7, with TRBD1 matching over 8 bases. Germline loops: CDR1 MNHNS, CDR2 SASEGT. V shed 6 bases and J 3 bases; nucleotides not matched to a gene: 4. CDR3 length equals 13 residues. The chain's CDR3 is CASSGDRIYEQYF. CDR3 nucleotide sequence: TGTGCCAGCAGCGGGGACAGGATCTACGAGCAGTACTTC.

The chain is built from TRBV5-4 and TRBJ2-1, with D uncertain. V gave up 0 bases and J gave up 1 base, with 5 bases separating them. The CDR3 runs to 14 residues. CDR1 SGHNT and CDR2 YYREEE come from the germline V gene (reference sequence). In DNA, the CDR3 is TGTGCCAGCAGCTTGGGGAGTTCCTACAATGAGCAGTTCTTC. It codes for CASSLGSSYNEQFF.

This chain connects TRBV29-1 to TRBJ2-1, with 14 bases lining up with TRBD2. This CDR3 spans 13 amino acids. CDR1 is SQVTM, CDR2 ANQGSEA, per germline. V was pared by 6 bases and J by 7 bases, with 2 bases of the junction left unmatched. The CDR3 here is CSVRLAGGNEQFF. The CDR3 DNA is TGCAGCGTCCGACTAGCGGGAGGGAATGAGCAGTTCTTC.

The chain recombines TRBV7-9 with TRBJ2-5; 7 bases match TRBD1. In germline, CDR1 is SEHNR, CDR2 FQNEAQ (reference sequence). This CDR3 is built from 15 residues. The V gene end was trimmed by 3 bases and the J gene end by 3 bases; junction bases not matched to a gene: 7. CDR3 nucleotides: TGTGCCAGCAGCTTTACAGGGGAGCCTGAAGAGACCCAGTACTTC. This gives the protein CASSFTGEPEETQYF.

CDR3 protein: CASSGRVADTEAFF. The CDR3 bases are TGCGCCAGCAGTGGTCGGGTGGCGGACACTGAAGCTTTCTTT. The V gene is TRBV10-2, the J gene TRBJ1-1; D unclear. The CDR3 runs 14 residues. Germline-derived CDR1 and CDR2 are WSHSY and SAAADI. V was cut by 4 bases and J by 3 bases, with 12 bases left in between.

The chain employs TRBV19 and TRBJ2-7; D is ambiguous. The CDR3 extends over 11 amino acids. CDR1 is LNHDA and CDR2 is SQIVND in the germline V gene (reference sequence). The ends were cut back, 1 base at V and 5 bases at J, with 3 bases in the middle. The CDR3 protein is CASSIADEQYF. DNA for the CDR3: TGTGCCAGTAGTATAGCGGACGAGCAGTACTTC.